Listed here are 19 T cell receptor beta chains from one sample, sequenced in a study of OX40 agonist ivuxolimab in advanced cancers. The repertoire was sequenced with immunoSEQ multiplex PCR; TCRdb's copy has only in-frame clones and lacks some. The table has 94,000 or so clones, 84% seen once. The sequencing here drew on CD4+ or CD8+ T cells sorted from blood, taken in a trial of the OX40 agonist ivuxolimab. The origin of the receptors is an adult with an advanced solid tumor such as melanoma, head and neck, liver or kidney cancer.

The CDR3 region has the DNA TGTGCCAGCAGCGTAGAGGGGGCTGGGGCCAACGTCCTGACTTTC. This sequence encodes CASSVEGAGANVLTF. The chain uses TRBV9 and TRBJ2-6; a weak D match, TRBD1 (6 bases). CDR1 is SGDLS and CDR2 is YYNGEE in the germline V gene. CDR3 length: 15 amino acids. With 0 bases removed from V and 2 bases from J, the gap between germline ends came to 6 bases.

This clone was seen just once. The CDR3 loop reads CASSIVGQPNTGELFF. CDR3 sequence (DNA): TGTGCCAGTAGTATAGTGGGACAGCCGAACACCGGGGAGCTGTTTTTT. The chain carries TRBV19 and TRBJ2-2; 7 bases agree with TRBD1. The CDR3 contains 16 residues. Germline loops: CDR1 LNHDA, CDR2 SQIVND (reference sequence). V lost 1 base and J lost 0; bases outside the gene matches: 2.

J is TRBJ1-1 and V is TRBV7-2; D perhaps matches TRBD1 (6 bases). The CDR3 has 14 amino acids. Trimming shortened V by 2 bases and J by 8 bases, and 15 bases separated the two germline ends. CDR1 is SGHTA, CDR2 FQGNSA, per germline. The CDR3 bases are TGTGCCAGCAGCTTAAAGGTAGGGGGGCTGGAAGCTTTCTTT. Amino acids: CASSLKVGGLEAFF.

The chain combines TRBV4-3 with TRBJ2-4; a weak D match, TRBD2 (6 bases). Trimming pared 1 base from V and 7 bases from J, leaving 8 bases between. Germline V CDR1 and CDR2: LGHNA, YSLEER. The CDR3 runs 13 residues. CDR3 sequence reads: CASSQVRGNIQYF. The CDR3 nucleotides read TGCGCCAGCAGCCAAGTTCGGGGGAACATTCAGTACTTC.

CDR3 sequence: CASSTEGDTQYF. The CDR3 DNA follows: TGTGCCAGTAGTACCGAGGGAGATACGCAGTATTTT. The chain uses TRBV19 and TRBJ2-3; TRBD2 is a possible D gene (5 bases). Germline V gene data show CDR1 as LNHDA and CDR2 as SQIVND (reference sequence). Trimming stripped 4 bases from V and 5 bases from J, with 7 bases between. CDR3 length: 12 amino acids.

The chain links TRBV2 to TRBJ2-7, with a tentative D call TRBD1 (5 bases). Trimming stripped 0 bases from V and 2 bases from J, with 11 bases between. This CDR3 contains 15 residues. In germline, CDR1 is SNHLY, CDR2 FYNNEI. The CDR3 sequence: CASSEALETAYEQYF. In DNA, the CDR3 is TGTGCCAGCAGTGAAGCGCTGGAGACAGCCTACGAGCAGTACTTC. The variable domain in full, completed from reference TRBV2 and TRBJ2-7, reads EPEVTQTPSHQVTQMGQEVILRCVPISNHLYFYWYRQILGQKVEFLVSFYNNEISEKSEIFDDQFSVERPDGSNFTLKIRSTKLEDSAMYFCASSEALETAYEQYFGPGTRLTVT.

The chain recombines TRBV7-3 with TRBJ2-1; D may be TRBD2 (5 bases). Germline V gives CDR1 SGHTA, CDR2 FQGTGA. The CDR3 totals 12 residues. V was shortened by 5 bases and J by 6 bases, with 8 bases between the two germline ends. This CDR3 reads CASSELGNEQFF. The CDR3 coding sequence is TGTGCCAGCAGCGAACTAGGCAATGAGCAGTTCTTC.

The genes are TRBV6-5 and TRBJ2-7, with TRBD2 identical over 7 bases. Germline lookup yields CDR1 MNHEY and CDR2 SVGAGI. The V and J ends lost 0 bases and 3 bases, in that order; junction bases with no gene match: 5. CDR3 size: 15 residues. Written as DNA, the CDR3 is TGTGCCAGCAGTTACTCAGGCGGGGGACGCTACGAGCAGTACTTC. Amino acids: CASSYSGGGRYEQYF.

This sequence joins TRBV2 and TRBJ1-5; D not certain. The CDR3 contains 14 residues. The germline V gene encodes CDR1 SNHLY and CDR2 FYNNEI. V lost 7 bases, J lost 0 bases, and 10 bases lay in between. The DNA of the CDR3 is TGTGCCAGCATGGGAGGATTTAGCAATCAGCCCCAGCATTTT. Amino acids: CASMGGFSNQPQHF.

This clone was counted once. J is TRBJ2-1 and V is TRBV27, with D possibly TRBD1 on 6 matching bases. CDR1 and CDR2 from the germline V gene are MNHEY and SMNVEV (reference sequence). V was trimmed by 7 bases and J by 4 bases, leaving 11 bases between them. The CDR3 length is 13 residues. DNA of the CDR3: TGTGCCAGCAAACAGGGTTTGTACAATGAGCAGTTCTTC. Amino acids: CASKQGLYNEQFF.

This chain links TRBV9 with TRBJ2-3, with 14 bases fitting TRBD2. The CDR3 loop spans 16 amino acids. V shed 3 bases, J shed 5 bases, and the junction held 5 bases outside the gene matches. Looked up from germline, CDR1 is SGDLS and CDR2 is YYNGEE. The CDR3 sequence: CASSETSGGAGDTQYF. CDR3 in DNA: TGTGCCAGCAGCGAGACTAGCGGGGGGGCGGGAGATACGCAGTATTTT.

The V call is TRBV10-3, the J call TRBJ2-7, with D tentatively TRBD1 or TRBD2 (5 bases each). Trimming shortened V by 2 bases and J by 3 bases, and 11 bases separated the two germline ends. CDR3 length: 14 amino acids. Germline V gene lookup returns CDR1 ENHRY and CDR2 SYGVKD. In DNA form, the CDR3 reads TGTGCCATCAGTGAGAAGGGACGGGGCTACGAGCAGTACTTC. It codes for CAISEKGRGYEQYF.

V is TRBV6-1 and J is TRBJ2-5; D remains unclear. V was pared by 8 bases and J by 4 bases, with 11 bases between. The CDR3 has 12 amino acids. Per the germline V gene, CDR1 is MNHNS and CDR2 is SASEGT. The DNA for the CDR3 is TGTGCCAGCTCGAGCTCTCGAGAGACCCAGTACTTC. It yields the protein CASSSSRETQYF.

The rearrangement links TRBV7-2 to TRBJ2-1, with 11 bases lining up with TRBD2. This CDR3 spans 16 amino acids. Germline CDR1 SGHTA, CDR2 FQGNSA. The trim removed 5 bases at V and 8 bases at J, leaving 11 bases unmatched. CDR3 in amino acids: CASSPRTSGSSDEQFF. The CDR3 nucleotides read TGTGCCAGCAGCCCCCGTACTAGCGGGAGTAGCGATGAGCAGTTCTTC.

The V call is TRBV4-2, the J call TRBJ2-3; weak D call: TRBD2 (6 bases). This CDR3 is 16 amino acids long. CDR1 is LGHNA and CDR2 is YNFKEQ in the germline V gene. The germline V and J ends were trimmed by 7 bases and 1 base, with 18 bases remaining between them. The CDR3, as DNA: TGTGCCAGCAACAACCCCGGGGCTAGCGGCACAGATACGCAGTATTTT. Encoded protein: CASNNPGASGTDTQYF.

V gene TRBV27 combines with J gene TRBJ2-7; TRBD1 or TRBD2 may be the D gene (5 bases each). CDR1 is MNHEY and CDR2 is SMNVEV in the germline V gene (reference sequence). The CDR3 totals 14 residues. Trimming pared 2 bases from V and 1 base from J, leaving 9 bases between. Here the CDR3 reads CASSLGWGSYEQYF. CDR3 sequence (DNA): TGTGCCAGCAGTTTAGGTTGGGGGTCCTACGAGCAGTACTTC.

In this sample, this clone turned up a few times. The genes are TRBV5-6 and TRBJ1-2, with no clear D. Trimming cost V 6 bases and J 2 bases, with 17 bases left between them. The CDR3 length is 15 residues. Looked up from germline, CDR1 is SGHDT and CDR2 is YYEEEE. In nucleotides, the CDR3 is TGTGCCAGCACCCTAACGGCGGCGGGGAACTATGGCTACACCTTC. Its protein product is CASTLTAAGNYGYTF.

The chain uses TRBV2 and TRBJ1-4; D perhaps matches TRBD1 (6 bases). CDR1 is SNHLY, CDR2 FYNNEI, per germline. The CDR3 extends over 13 amino acids. Trimming pared 0 bases from V and 7 bases from J, leaving 6 bases between. The CDR3 reads CASSEAGGEKLFF. CDR3 DNA: TGTGCCAGCAGTGAAGCAGGGGGTGAAAAACTGTTTTTT.

V usage is TRBV11-2 and J usage is TRBJ2-7; 11 bases are a match to TRBD1. CDR1 is SGHAT, CDR2 FQNNGV, per germline. The CDR3 is 16 residues long. V gave up 5 bases and J gave up 3 bases; unmatched junction bases: 9. The CDR3 loop is CASSPGGTGGIYEQYF. The CDR3 region has the DNA TGTGCCAGCAGCCCCGGTGGGACAGGGGGGATCTACGAGCAGTACTTC.